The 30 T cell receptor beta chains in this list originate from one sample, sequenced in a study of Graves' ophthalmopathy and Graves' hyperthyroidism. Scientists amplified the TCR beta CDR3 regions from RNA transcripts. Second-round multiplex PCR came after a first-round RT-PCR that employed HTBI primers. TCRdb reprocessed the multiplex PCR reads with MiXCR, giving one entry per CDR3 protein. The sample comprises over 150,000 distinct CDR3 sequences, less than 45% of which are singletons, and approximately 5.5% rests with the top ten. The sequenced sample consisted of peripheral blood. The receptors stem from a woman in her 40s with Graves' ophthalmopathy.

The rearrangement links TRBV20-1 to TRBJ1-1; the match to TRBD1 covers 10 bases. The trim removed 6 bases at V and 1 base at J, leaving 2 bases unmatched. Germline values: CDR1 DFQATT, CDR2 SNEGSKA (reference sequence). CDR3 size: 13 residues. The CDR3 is CSAGQGGNTEAFF. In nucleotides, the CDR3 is TGCAGTGCCGGACAGGGGGGGAACACTGAAGCTTTCTTT.

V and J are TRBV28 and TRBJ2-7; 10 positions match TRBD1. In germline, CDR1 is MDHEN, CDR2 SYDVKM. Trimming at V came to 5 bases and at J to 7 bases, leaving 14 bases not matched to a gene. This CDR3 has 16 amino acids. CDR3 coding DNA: TGTGCCAGCAGTCAATACCGGGACAGGGGTCTTGTGGAGCAGTACTTC. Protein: CASSQYRDRGLVEQYF.

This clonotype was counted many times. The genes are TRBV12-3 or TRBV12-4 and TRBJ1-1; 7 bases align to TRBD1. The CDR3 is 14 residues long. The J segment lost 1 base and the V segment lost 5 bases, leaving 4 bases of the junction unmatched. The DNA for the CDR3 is TGTGCCAGCAGTCCGGGACAGCCGAACACTGAAGCTTTCTTT. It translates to CASSPGQPNTEAFF.

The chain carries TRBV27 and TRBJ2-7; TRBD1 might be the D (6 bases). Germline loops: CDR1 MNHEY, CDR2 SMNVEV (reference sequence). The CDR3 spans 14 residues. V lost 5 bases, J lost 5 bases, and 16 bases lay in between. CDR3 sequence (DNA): TGTGCCAGCAGTCCTGACAGTGGGGGCGACGAGCAGTACTTC. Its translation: CASSPDSGGDEQYF.

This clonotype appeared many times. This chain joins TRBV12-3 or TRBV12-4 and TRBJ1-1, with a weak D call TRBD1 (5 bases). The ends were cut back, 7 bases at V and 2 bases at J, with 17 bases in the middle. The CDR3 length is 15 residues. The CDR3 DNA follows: TGTGCCAGCAACCCCATGGGGGGGATAAACACTGAAGCTTTCTTT. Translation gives CASNPMGGINTEAFF.

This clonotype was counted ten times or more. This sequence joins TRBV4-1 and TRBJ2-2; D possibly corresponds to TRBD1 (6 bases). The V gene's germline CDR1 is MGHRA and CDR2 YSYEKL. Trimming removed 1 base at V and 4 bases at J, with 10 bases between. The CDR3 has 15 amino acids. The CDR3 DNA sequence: TGCGCCAGCAGCCAAGGGGGGCCCGGCACCGGGGAGCTGTTTTTT. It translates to CASSQGGPGTGELFF.

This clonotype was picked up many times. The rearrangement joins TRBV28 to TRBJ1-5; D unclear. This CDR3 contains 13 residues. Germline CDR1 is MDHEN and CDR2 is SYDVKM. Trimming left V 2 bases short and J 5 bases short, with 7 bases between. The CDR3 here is CASSLRHDQPQHF. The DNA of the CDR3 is TGTGCCAGCAGTTTACGACATGATCAGCCCCAGCATTTT.

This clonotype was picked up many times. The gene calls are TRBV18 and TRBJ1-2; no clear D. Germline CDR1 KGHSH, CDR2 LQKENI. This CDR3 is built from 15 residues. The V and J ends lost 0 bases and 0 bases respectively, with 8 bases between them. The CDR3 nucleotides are TGTGCCAGCTCACCACCGCGAGCCTCTAACTATGGCTACACCTTC. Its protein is CASSPPRASNYGYTF.

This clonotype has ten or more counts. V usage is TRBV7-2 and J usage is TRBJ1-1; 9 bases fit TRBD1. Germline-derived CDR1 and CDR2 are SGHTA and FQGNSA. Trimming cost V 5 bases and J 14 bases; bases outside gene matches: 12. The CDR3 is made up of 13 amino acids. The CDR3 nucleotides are TGTGCCAGCAGCATGGGGGGGGACAGGGATTGGTTCTTT. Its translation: CASSMGGDRDWFF. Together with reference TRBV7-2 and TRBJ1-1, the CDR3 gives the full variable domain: GAGVSQSPSNKVTEKGKDVELRCDPISGHTALYWYRQSLGQGLEFLIYFQGNSAPDKSGLPSDRFSAERTGGSVSTLTIQRTQQEDSAVYLCASSMGGDRDWFFGQGTRLTVV.

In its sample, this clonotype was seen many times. Here the CDR3 DNA reads TGTGCTAGTGGTTTGCTGGGACAGGTGTACCAAGAGACCCAGTACTTC. Protein: CASGLLGQVYQETQYF. V and J are TRBV12-5 and TRBJ2-5; 8 bases align to TRBD1. This CDR3 has 16 residues. The V gene's germline CDR1 is LGHNT and CDR2 FRNRAP. Trimming removed 2 bases from V and 0 bases from J; junction bases left unmatched: 5.

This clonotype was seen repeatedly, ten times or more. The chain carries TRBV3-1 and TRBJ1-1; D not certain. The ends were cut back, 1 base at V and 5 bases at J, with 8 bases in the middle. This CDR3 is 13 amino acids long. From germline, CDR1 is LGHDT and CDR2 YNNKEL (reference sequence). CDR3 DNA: TGTGCCAGCAGCCAAGGCGAAGGGACTGAAGCTTTCTTT. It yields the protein CASSQGEGTEAFF.

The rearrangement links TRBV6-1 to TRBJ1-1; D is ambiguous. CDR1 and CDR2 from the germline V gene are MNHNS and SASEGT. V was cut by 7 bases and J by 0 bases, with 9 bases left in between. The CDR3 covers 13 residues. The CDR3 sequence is CASTKSLNTEAFF. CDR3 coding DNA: TGTGCCAGCACCAAGAGCTTGAACACTGAAGCTTTCTTT.

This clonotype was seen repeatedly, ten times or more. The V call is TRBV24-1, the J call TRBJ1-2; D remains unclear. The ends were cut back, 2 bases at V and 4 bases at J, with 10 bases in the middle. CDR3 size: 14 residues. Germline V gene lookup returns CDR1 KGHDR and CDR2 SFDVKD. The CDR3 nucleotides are TGTGCCACCAGTGATTCGATTACTACCTATGGCTACACCTTC. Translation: CATSDSITTYGYTF.

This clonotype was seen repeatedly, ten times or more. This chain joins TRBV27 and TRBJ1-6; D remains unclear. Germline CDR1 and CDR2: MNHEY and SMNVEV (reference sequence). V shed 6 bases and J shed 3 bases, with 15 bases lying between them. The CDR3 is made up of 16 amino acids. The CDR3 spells CASSFTYTGYNSPLHF. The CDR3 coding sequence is TGTGCCAGCAGCTTCACTTACACGGGCTATAATTCACCCCTCCACTTT.

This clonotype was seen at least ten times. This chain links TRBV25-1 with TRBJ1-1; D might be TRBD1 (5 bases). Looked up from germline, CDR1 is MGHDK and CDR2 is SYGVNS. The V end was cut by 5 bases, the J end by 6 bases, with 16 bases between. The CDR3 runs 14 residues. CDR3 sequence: CASSLPGTGAEAFF. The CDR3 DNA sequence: TGTGCCAGCAGTCTCCCCGGGACGGGGGCTGAAGCTTTCTTT.

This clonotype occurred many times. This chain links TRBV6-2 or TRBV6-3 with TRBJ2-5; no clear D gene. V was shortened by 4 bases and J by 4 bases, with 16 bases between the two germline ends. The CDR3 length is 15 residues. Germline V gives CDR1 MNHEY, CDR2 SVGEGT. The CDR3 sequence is CASSSSGDWRETQYF. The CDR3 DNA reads TGTGCCAGCAGTTCTAGTGGGGATTGGAGAGAGACCCAGTACTTC.

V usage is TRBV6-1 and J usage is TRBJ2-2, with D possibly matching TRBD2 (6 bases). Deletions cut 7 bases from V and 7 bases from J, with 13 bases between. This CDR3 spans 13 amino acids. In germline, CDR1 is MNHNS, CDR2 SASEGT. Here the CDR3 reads CASKTGEVGELFF. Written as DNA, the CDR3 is TGTGCCAGCAAGACGGGAGAGGTCGGGGAGCTGTTTTTT.

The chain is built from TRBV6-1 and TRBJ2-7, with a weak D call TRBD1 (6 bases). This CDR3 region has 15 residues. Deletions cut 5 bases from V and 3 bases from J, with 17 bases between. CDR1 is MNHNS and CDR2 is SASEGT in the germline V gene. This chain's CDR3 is CASSPETGSFYEQYF. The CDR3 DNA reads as TGTGCCAGCAGTCCAGAGACAGGATCCTTCTACGAGCAGTACTTC.

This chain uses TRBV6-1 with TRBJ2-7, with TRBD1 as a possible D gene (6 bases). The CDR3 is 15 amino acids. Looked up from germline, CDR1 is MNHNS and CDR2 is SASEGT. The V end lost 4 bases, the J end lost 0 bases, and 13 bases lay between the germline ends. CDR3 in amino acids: CASSATGPSSYEQYF. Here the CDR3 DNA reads TGTGCCAGCAGTGCTACAGGGCCGAGCTCCTACGAGCAGTACTTC.

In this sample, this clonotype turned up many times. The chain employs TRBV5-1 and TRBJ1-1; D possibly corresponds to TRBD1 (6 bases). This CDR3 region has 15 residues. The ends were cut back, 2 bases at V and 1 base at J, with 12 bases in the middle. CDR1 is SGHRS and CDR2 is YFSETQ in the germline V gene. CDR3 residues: CASSFSRGGNTEAFF. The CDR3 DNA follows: TGCGCCAGCAGCTTCTCCAGGGGAGGGAACACTGAAGCTTTCTTT.

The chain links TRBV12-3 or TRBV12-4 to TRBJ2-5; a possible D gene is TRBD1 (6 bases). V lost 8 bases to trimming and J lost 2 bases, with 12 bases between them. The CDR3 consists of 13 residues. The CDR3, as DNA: TGTGCCAGCGGGGGCTGGGATCAAGAGACCCAGTACTTC. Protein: CASGGWDQETQYF.

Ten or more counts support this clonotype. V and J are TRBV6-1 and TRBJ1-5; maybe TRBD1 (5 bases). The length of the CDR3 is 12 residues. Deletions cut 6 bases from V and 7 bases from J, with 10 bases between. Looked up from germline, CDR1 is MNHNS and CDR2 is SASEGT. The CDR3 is CASSSGQQPQHF. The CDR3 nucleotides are TGTGCCAGCAGCTCAGGGCAGCAGCCCCAGCATTTT.

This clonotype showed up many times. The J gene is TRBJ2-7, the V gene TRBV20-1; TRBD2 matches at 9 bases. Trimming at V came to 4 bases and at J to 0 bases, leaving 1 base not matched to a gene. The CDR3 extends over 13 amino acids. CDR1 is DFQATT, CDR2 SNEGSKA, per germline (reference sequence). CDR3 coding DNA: TGCAGTGCTACTAGCGGGAACTCCTACGAGCAGTACTTC. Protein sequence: CSATSGNSYEQYF.

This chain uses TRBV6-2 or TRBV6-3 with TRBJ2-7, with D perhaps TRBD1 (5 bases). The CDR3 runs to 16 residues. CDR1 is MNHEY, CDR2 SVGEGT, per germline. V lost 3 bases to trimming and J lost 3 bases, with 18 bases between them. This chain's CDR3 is CASSYPFGEGVYEQYF. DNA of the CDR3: TGTGCCAGCAGTTATCCCTTCGGTGAAGGGGTCTACGAGCAGTACTTC.

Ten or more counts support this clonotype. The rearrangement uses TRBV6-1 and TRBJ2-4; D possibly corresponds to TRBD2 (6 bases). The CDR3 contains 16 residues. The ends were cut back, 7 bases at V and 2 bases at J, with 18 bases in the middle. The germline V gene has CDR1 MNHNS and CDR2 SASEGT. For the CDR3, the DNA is TGTGCCAGCACGCCCCTCGGGGGAGTATCCAAAAACATTCAGTACTTC. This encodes CASTPLGGVSKNIQYF.

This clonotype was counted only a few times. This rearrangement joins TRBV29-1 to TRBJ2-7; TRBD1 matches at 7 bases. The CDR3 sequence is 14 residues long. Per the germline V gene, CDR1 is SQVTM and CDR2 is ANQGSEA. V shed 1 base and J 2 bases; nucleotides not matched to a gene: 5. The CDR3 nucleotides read TGCAGCGTTGAAGTGTTACAGGGGACCTACGAGCAGTACTTC. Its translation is CSVEVLQGTYEQYF.

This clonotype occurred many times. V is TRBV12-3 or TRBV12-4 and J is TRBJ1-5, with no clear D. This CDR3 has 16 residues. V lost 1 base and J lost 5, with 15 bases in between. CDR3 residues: CASSLDRGGPYQPQHF. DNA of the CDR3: TGTGCCAGCAGTTTAGACCGCGGAGGGCCATATCAGCCCCAGCATTTT.

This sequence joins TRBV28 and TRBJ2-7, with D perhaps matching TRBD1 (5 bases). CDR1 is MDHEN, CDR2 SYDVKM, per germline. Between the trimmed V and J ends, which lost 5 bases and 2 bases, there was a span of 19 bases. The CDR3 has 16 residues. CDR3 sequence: CASSNEKGPGTYEQYF. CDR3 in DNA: TGTGCCAGCAGTAACGAAAAGGGGCCAGGGACCTACGAGCAGTACTTC. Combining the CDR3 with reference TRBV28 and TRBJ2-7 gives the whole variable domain DVKVTQSSRYLVKRTGEKVFLECVQDMDHENMFWYRQDPGLGLRLIYFSYDVKMKEKGDIPEGYSVSREKKERFSLILESASTNQTSMYLCASSNEKGPGTYEQYFGPGTRLTVT.

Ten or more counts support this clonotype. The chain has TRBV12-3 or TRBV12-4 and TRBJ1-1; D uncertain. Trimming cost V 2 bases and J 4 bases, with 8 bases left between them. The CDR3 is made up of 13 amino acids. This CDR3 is CASSLIVGTEAFF. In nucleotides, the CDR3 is TGTGCCAGCAGTTTAATCGTCGGCACTGAAGCTTTCTTT.

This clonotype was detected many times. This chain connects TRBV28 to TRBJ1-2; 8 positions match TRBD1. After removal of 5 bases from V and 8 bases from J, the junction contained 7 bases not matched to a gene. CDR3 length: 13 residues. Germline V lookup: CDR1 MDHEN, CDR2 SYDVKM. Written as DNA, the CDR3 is TGTGCCAGCAGTGCACAGGGGGTTTACGGCTACACCTTC. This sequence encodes CASSAQGVYGYTF.